Following are 12 T cell receptor beta chains from one sample sequenced in a study of T cell repertoires in cytomegalovirus infection. No antigens are known for them. TCRdb recomputed calls from the reads with MiXCR, one row per CDR3 protein. The table shows 60,000 to 80,000 distinct CDR3 sequences, with roughly a fifth occurring only once. Sequencing was performed on CD8+ T cells from cultured PBMCs, taken from culture after CMV antigen stimulation. These receptor sequences come from a human donor in good health (CMV status not recorded). Some clones in this sample may be carry-over from other donors' samples.

In its sample, this clonotype was seen many times. The V call is TRBV7-6, the J call TRBJ2-3, with D possibly TRBD2 on 6 matching bases. Per germline, CDR1 SGHVS and CDR2 FNYEAQ. The CDR3 spans 21 residues. V lost 6 bases, J lost 2 bases, and 33 bases lay in between. This chain's CDR3 is CASRLGFGQPRAGRITDTQYF. The DNA for the CDR3 is TGTGCCAGCAGACTAGGCTTCGGCCAACCCCGGGCGGGGCGAATCACAGATACGCAGTATTTT.

This clonotype occurred a few times. This chain joins TRBV7-8 and TRBJ2-1; 8 bases agree with TRBD2. Germline values: CDR1 SGHVS, CDR2 FQNEAQ. The junction had 4 bases not matched to a gene; V was cut back by 2 bases and J by 4 bases. The CDR3 loop spans 15 amino acids. CDR3: CASSLYASGYNEQFF. CDR3 DNA: TGTGCCAGCAGCTTATACGCTAGCGGGTACAATGAGCAGTTCTTC. Based on the CDR3 plus reference TRBV7-8 and TRBJ2-1, the full variable domain is GAGVSQSPRYKVAKRGQDVALRCDPISGHVSLFWYQQALGQGPEFLTYFQNEAQLDKSGLPSDRFFAERPEGSVSTLKIQRTQQEDSAVYLCASSLYASGYNEQFFGPGTRLTVL.

The chain uses TRBV27 and TRBJ1-6; D gene ambiguous. Germline values: CDR1 MNHEY, CDR2 SMNVEV (reference sequence). The CDR3 runs 12 residues. The V gene lost 0 bases and the J gene lost 11 bases, with 5 bases spanning the gap. CDR3 protein: CASSLSPPPLHF. The CDR3 DNA reads TGTGCCAGCAGTTTATCTCCCCCACCCCTCCACTTT.

This clonotype was detected only a few times. The genes are TRBV19 and TRBJ1-6; D gene ambiguous. Germline lookup yields CDR1 LNHDA and CDR2 SQIVND (reference sequence). The CDR3 sequence is 14 residues long. The ends were cut back, 3 bases at V and 7 bases at J, with 10 bases in the middle. CDR3 in amino acids: CASSIYSENSPLHF. The CDR3 region has the DNA TGTGCCAGTAGTATCTACAGTGAAAATTCACCCCTCCACTTT.

There are many counts of this clonotype. V and J are TRBV6-2 or TRBV6-3 and TRBJ2-2; TRBD1 matches at 7 bases. In germline, CDR1 is MNHEY, CDR2 SVGEGT. The length of the CDR3 is 22 residues. V shed 2 bases and J 1 base; nucleotides not matched to a gene: 22. This CDR3 is CASSYPISGTTGRILNTGELFF. The DNA of the CDR3 is TGTGCCAGCAGTTACCCCATTTCGGGGACGACAGGGCGGATTTTGAACACCGGGGAGCTGTTTTTT.

This clonotype has at least ten counts. V gene TRBV12-3 or TRBV12-4 combines with J gene TRBJ2-1; D perhaps matches TRBD1 (5 bases). This CDR3 contains 14 residues. The V end lost 3 bases, the J end lost 7 bases, and 13 bases lay between the germline ends. Written as DNA, the CDR3 is TGTGCCAGCAGTTTGGGGCGGTTCGAGAATGAGCAGTTCTTC. It codes for CASSLGRFENEQFF.

The CDR3 loop is CASSLEGADYNEQFF. DNA for the CDR3: TGTGCCAGCAGTTTGGAGGGGGCGGACTACAATGAGCAGTTCTTC. This sequence joins TRBV6-5 and TRBJ2-1; the D gene is possibly TRBD1 (7 bases). This CDR3 comprises 15 residues. The germline V gene encodes CDR1 MNHEY and CDR2 SVGAGI. Trimming cost V 4 bases and J 3 bases, with 13 bases left between them.

This clonotype was recorded many times. The J gene is TRBJ2-2, the V gene TRBV7-6; the D gene is possibly TRBD1 (6 bases). Germline assignment: CDR1 SGHVS and CDR2 FNYEAQ. Between the trimmed V and J ends, which lost 5 bases and 2 bases, there was a span of 15 bases. The CDR3 sequence is 16 residues long. The CDR3 region is CASSRSPQGNTGELFF. Written as DNA, the CDR3 is TGTGCCAGCAGCCGAAGCCCACAGGGAAACACCGGGGAGCTGTTTTTT.

The V call is TRBV7-2, the J call TRBJ1-1; the D is unclear. The V gene's germline CDR1 is SGHTA and CDR2 FQGNSA. The CDR3 runs to 14 residues. V gave up 4 bases and J gave up 4 bases, with 13 bases separating them. CDR3 residues: CASSSTGRSTEAFF. The DNA of the CDR3 is TGTGCCAGCAGCTCCACCGGACGAAGCACTGAAGCTTTCTTT.

This clonotype was counted many times. The genes are TRBV7-9 and TRBJ1-5; D remains ambiguous. Germline V gene data show CDR1 as SEHNR and CDR2 as FQNEAQ (reference sequence). The CDR3 runs 17 residues. The V end was cut by 5 bases, the J end by 4 bases, with 21 bases between. The CDR3 spells CASSLTRDSRDNQPQHF. The CDR3 bases are TGTGCCAGCAGCCTCACCCGAGACTCGCGAGATAATCAGCCCCAGCATTTT.

This clonotype turned up a few times. The chain is built from TRBV20-1 and TRBJ1-2; 10 positions agree with TRBD1. J was trimmed by 1 base and V by 5 bases; bases with no gene match: 13. Per germline, CDR1 DFQATT and CDR2 SNEGSKA (reference sequence). This CDR3 has 17 residues. CDR3: CSAPPGQGLWHNYGYTF. Here the CDR3 DNA reads TGCAGTGCTCCACCGGGACAGGGGCTATGGCATAACTATGGCTACACCTTC.

There are a few counts of this clonotype. The chain joins TRBV6-5 to TRBJ1-1; 7 nucleotides align to TRBD1. The V segment lost 6 bases and the J segment 0 bases; nucleotides outside the gene matches: 7. Germline V lookup: CDR1 MNHEY, CDR2 SVGAGI. This CDR3 has 15 amino acids. The CDR3 bases are TGTGCCAGCAGACTCCGGGACAGCATGAACACTGAAGCTTTCTTT. Protein sequence: CASRLRDSMNTEAFF.